These 10 T cell receptor beta chains originate from one sample sequenced in a study of cytomegalovirus exposure and HLA in healthy donors (dated by TCRdb to about 2017). Library preparation employed the immunoSEQ multiplex PCR assay. For the multiplex PCR, a mixture combining 60 forward primers for TCR Vbeta segments and 13 reverse primers for TCR Jbeta segments was used. The source is immuneACCESS, and TCRdb retained only in-frame sequences with V and J called. Part of the clones is not carried over; for the studies checked, unresolved V genes explain less than half of this, and the remainder is unexplained. This sample has fewer than 200,000 clones in its table, and 65% to 85% of those were observed once. Of the sample, roughly 4.7% is held by the ten largest clones. The sequenced material came from PBMCs. The source is a woman aged 45-60 years in good health and CMV-seropositive.

This chain connects TRBV11-3 to TRBJ2-1; a weak D match, TRBD2 (5 bases). Germline V gives CDR1 SGHNT, CDR2 YENEEA. The CDR3 is 16 residues long. V dropped 2 bases and J dropped 3 bases, with 14 bases sitting between them. The CDR3 reads CASSLRRPGIYNEQFF. For the CDR3, the DNA is TGTGCCAGCAGCTTAAGGCGGCCGGGGATCTACAATGAGCAGTTCTTC.

This clone was recorded once. The V gene is TRBV11-3, the J gene TRBJ2-1; 9 positions match TRBD2. This CDR3 is 16 amino acids long. CDR1 is SGHNT and CDR2 is YENEEA in the germline V gene. V gave up 4 bases and J gave up 7 bases; unmatched junction bases: 11. The CDR3 here is CASSYSGLAMKNEQFF. CDR3 coding DNA: TGTGCCAGCAGCTACTCAGGACTAGCGATGAAGAATGAGCAGTTCTTC.

The chain carries TRBV5-1 and TRBJ2-3, with D unresolved. The V gene lost 0 bases and the J gene lost 2 bases, with 10 bases spanning the gap. From germline, CDR1 is SGHRS and CDR2 YFSETQ. The CDR3 runs to 15 residues. As DNA, the CDR3 is TGCGCCAGCAGCTTGGCGTACAGCCTCACAGATACGCAGTATTTT. Its protein is CASSLAYSLTDTQYF.

The chain joins TRBV5-4 to TRBJ1-4; D gene ambiguous. Germline lookup yields CDR1 SGHNT and CDR2 YYREEE (reference sequence). Trimming cost V 3 bases and J 0 bases, with 12 bases left between them. The CDR3 is 16 residues long. In DNA form, the CDR3 reads TGTGCCAGCAGCTCCCAGAGAGGAACAACTAATGAAAAACTGTTTTTT. Encoded protein: CASSSQRGTTNEKLFF.

The V and J genes are TRBV7-8 and TRBJ1-2; D is unresolved. Germline CDR1 SGHVS, CDR2 FQNEAQ. Trimming shortened V by 2 bases and J by 1 base, and 8 bases separated the two germline ends. The CDR3 loop spans 14 amino acids. The chain's CDR3 is CASSLSGINYGYTF. In nucleotides, the CDR3 is TGTGCCAGCAGCTTAAGCGGGATTAACTATGGCTACACCTTC.

The chain combines TRBV2 with TRBJ2-3; D possibly corresponds to TRBD1 (5 bases). Germline assignment: CDR1 SNHLY and CDR2 FYNNEI. There are 11 residues in the CDR3. V gave up 8 bases and J gave up 3 bases, with 6 bases separating them. Here the CDR3 DNA reads TGTGCCAGCGGGGCGACAGATACGCAGTATTTT. This sequence encodes CASGATDTQYF.

This clone was seen more than once but under ten times. V is TRBV5-6 and J is TRBJ2-7, with 8 bases matching TRBD2. The J segment lost 2 bases and the V segment lost 2 bases, leaving 9 bases of the junction unmatched. The CDR3 consists of 16 residues. The V gene's germline CDR1 is SGHDT and CDR2 YYEEEE. The chain's CDR3 is CASSLRAGGPTYEQYF. As DNA, the CDR3 is TGTGCCAGCAGCTTAAGGGCGGGAGGCCCCACCTACGAGCAGTACTTC.

V is TRBV7-9 and J is TRBJ1-1, with D possibly TRBD1 on 5 matching bases. This CDR3 contains 16 residues. Trimming took 7 bases from V and 1 from J, leaving 19 bases between them. Per the germline V gene, CDR1 is SEHNR and CDR2 is FQNEAQ (reference sequence). The CDR3 DNA sequence: TGTGCCAGCATCCAAGGGGCAGGGTGGGCGAACACTGAAGCTTTCTTT. It encodes CASIQGAGWANTEAFF.

This clone has a handful of counts. The CDR3 protein is CASREQGRAFF. The CDR3 DNA reads TGTGCCAGCAGAGAACAGGGGAGGGCTTTCTTT. V gene TRBV28 combines with J gene TRBJ1-1, with TRBD1 identical over 7 bases. After removal of 6 bases from V and 11 bases from J, the junction contained 6 bases not matched to a gene. Germline V gives CDR1 MDHEN, CDR2 SYDVKM. The CDR3 is made up of 11 amino acids.

CDR3 bases: TGTGCCAGCGGGGGACAACTCCCCCCAAACGGGGAGCTGTTTTTT. Its translation: CASGGQLPPNGELFF. This chain connects TRBV7-2 to TRBJ2-2; perhaps TRBD1 as D (6 bases). The V and J ends lost 8 bases and 7 bases respectively, with 20 bases between them. The CDR3 is 15 residues long. CDR1 is SGHTA and CDR2 is FQGNSA in the germline V gene.